Following are 5 T cell receptor beta chains from one sample sequenced in a study of T cells and Merkel cell carcinoma outcomes. Only in-frame clones appear in the TCRdb table, and some are missing; sequencing was by immunoSEQ multiplex PCR. The table has some 21,000 clones, roughly 87% seen once. Sequenced sample: tumor tissue from Merkel cell carcinoma. The receptors here all came from a human donor with Merkel cell carcinoma.

This chain joins TRBV13 and TRBJ2-1; unclear D gene. V lost 5 bases, J lost 4 bases, and 12 bases lay in between. Germline CDR1 is PRHDT and CDR2 is FYEKMQ (reference sequence). The CDR3 is 14 residues long. Here the CDR3 reads CASSPGWSYNEQFF. CDR3 nucleotides: TGTGCCAGCAGCCCGGGCTGGTCGTACAATGAGCAGTTCTTC.

The CDR3: CASSLRLPYEQYF. The CDR3 coding sequence is TGTGCCAGCAGTTTACGACTGCCCTACGAGCAGTACTTC. This chain connects TRBV27 to TRBJ2-7, with D unresolved. Germline V CDR1 and CDR2: MNHEY, SMNVEV (reference sequence). This CDR3 is built from 13 residues. Trimming pared 2 bases from V and 2 bases from J, leaving 7 bases between.

V and J are TRBV4-1 and TRBJ1-4; D is uncertain. This CDR3 has 14 amino acids. Germline V CDR1 and CDR2: MGHRA, YSYEKL. V lost 0 bases and J 7 bases, leaving 9 bases between the germline ends. CDR3 protein: CASSQEPAIEKLFF. For the CDR3, the DNA is TGCGCCAGCAGCCAAGAACCGGCGATTGAAAAACTGTTTTTT.

The V and J genes are TRBV5-1 and TRBJ2-7; D gene ambiguous. This CDR3 region has 13 residues. V gave up 7 bases and J gave up 6 bases, with 17 bases separating them. The germline V gene encodes CDR1 SGHRS and CDR2 YFSETQ. The CDR3 DNA sequence: TGCGCCAGCGTCTCGGGCCCCTCCGCCGAGCAGTACTTC. The encoded protein is CASVSGPSAEQYF.

The chain uses TRBV7-9 and TRBJ2-5, with D possibly being TRBD1 (5 bases). Germline-derived CDR1 and CDR2 are SEHNR and FQNEAQ (reference sequence). The CDR3 is 14 amino acids. V was trimmed by 8 bases and J by 5 bases, leaving 18 bases between them. CDR3: CASLGLGRLETQYF. CDR3 sequence (DNA): TGTGCCAGCCTAGGGTTGGGGCGGCTGGAGACCCAGTACTTC.